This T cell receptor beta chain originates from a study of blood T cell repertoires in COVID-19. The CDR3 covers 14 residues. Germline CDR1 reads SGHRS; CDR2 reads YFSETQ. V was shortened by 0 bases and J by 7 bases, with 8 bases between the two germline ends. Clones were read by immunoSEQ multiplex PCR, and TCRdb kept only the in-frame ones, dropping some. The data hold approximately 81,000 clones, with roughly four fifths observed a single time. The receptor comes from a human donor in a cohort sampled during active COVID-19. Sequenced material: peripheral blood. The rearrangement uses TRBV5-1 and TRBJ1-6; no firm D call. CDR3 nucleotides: TGCGCCAGCAGCTTGGGACACAGCAATTCACCCCTCCACTTT. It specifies CASSLGHSNSPLHF.